A selection of T cell receptor beta chains follows, all from one sample in a study of T cell changes during pregnancy in multiple sclerosis. The protocol was immunoSEQ multiplex PCR, while the TCRdb copy is restricted to in-frame clones and leaves out a portion. The sample lists fewer than 70,000 clones; almost 95% were seen once. The starting material was CD8+ T cells from peripheral blood mononuclear cells, obtained in the third trimester of pregnancy. These receptors came from a female donor in good health, enrolled as a control in a pregnancy study. Both conserved end residues are part of each CDR3. A D gene is named only where the DNA matches it firmly. The size field is filled for only some rows; it gives once, few, many or a size class.

cdr3_length j_call clone_size v_call d_call cdr3_aa cdr3_nt
18 TRBJ2-7 NA TRBV15 NA CATSGRSANRDFTYEQYF TGTGCCACCAGCGGCAGGAGCGCCAACCGGGACTTCACCTACGAGCAGTACTTC
17 TRBJ1-1 NA TRBV4-1 NA CASSQDQRDPMNTEAFF TGCGCCAGCAGCCAAGATCAGAGGGATCCGATGAACACTGAAGCTTTCTTT
12 TRBJ2-1 NA TRBV6-1 NA CASSELLASVFF TGTGCCAGCAGTGAACTGCTAGCCTCGGTGTTCTTC
16 TRBJ1-2 NA TRBV5-3 TRBD1 CARSLGQGATAGGYTF TGTGCCAGAAGCTTGGGGCAGGGGGCTACGGCCGGGGGCTACACCTTC
16 TRBJ2-3 once TRBV4-1 TRBD2 CASSQVSSGRLSTQYF TGCGCCAGCAGCCAAGTTTCTAGCGGAAGACTCAGTACGCAGTATTTT
14 TRBJ2-7 NA TRBV27 TRBD1 CASSLGTASYEQYF TGTGCCAGCAGTTTAGGGACAGCCTCCTACGAGCAGTACTTC
15 TRBJ2-7 NA TRBV4-3 TRBD1 CASSAGTGSSYEQYF TGCGCCAGCAGCGCCGGGACAGGGAGCTCCTACGAGCAGTACTTC
13 TRBJ2-7 NA TRBV7-9 NA CASSLGGGDWQYF TGTGCCAGCAGCTTGGGTGGAGGAGACTGGCAGTACTTC
12 TRBJ2-2 once TRBV7-8 NA CASSLEYGNLFF TGTGCCAGCAGCTTAGAATACGGGAACCTGTTTTTT
13 TRBJ2-7 NA TRBV7-2 NA CASSSTSSGEQYF TGTGCCAGCAGCTCAACAAGCTCAGGGGAGCAGTACTTC
12 TRBJ2-1 NA TRBV4-3 NA CASSPTADEQFF TGCGCCAGCAGCCCTACTGCGGATGAGCAGTTCTTC
14 TRBJ2-1 NA TRBV19 TRBD1 CASSHRGSYNEQFF TGTGCCAGTAGCCACAGGGGCTCCTACAATGAGCAGTTCTTC
16 TRBJ2-5 NA TRBV11-1 NA CASSPRSPGLGETQYF TGTGCCAGCAGCCCCCGCTCTCCGGGACTCGGAGAGACCCAGTACTTC
14 TRBJ1-1 NA TRBV11-1 NA CASTNTFGWTEAFF TGTGCCAGCACCAATACATTCGGGTGGACTGAAGCTTTCTTT
19 TRBJ2-1 NA TRBV7-3 TRBD2 CASSHKVAGGPKRNNEQFF TGTGCCAGCAGCCACAAGGTAGCGGGGGGCCCTAAAAGAAACAATGAGCAGTTCTTC
13 TRBJ1-5 NA TRBV30 NA CAWNTGSGQPQHF TGTGCCTGGAATACAGGGAGCGGACAGCCCCAGCATTTT
12 TRBJ2-7 NA TRBV30 TRBD1 CAWRLDRGEQYF TGTGCCTGGCGATTGGACAGGGGCGAGCAGTACTTC